The 26 T cell receptor beta chains given below trace back to one sample, sequenced in a study of glioma-infiltrating T cells. Using RNA template, CDR3s of TCR alpha and beta were amplified with iRepertoire arm-PCR. TCRdb fed the multiplex PCR reads into MiXCR, producing one record per CDR3 protein. The sample holds about 400,000 distinct CDR3 sequences, roughly two fifths seen once. The sequenced sample consisted of glioma tissue, nonneoplastic brain tissue, or PBMCs (not recorded which). Every receptor here comes from a human donor with low-grade glioma or glioblastoma, undergoing nonglioma brain surgery, or in good health (not recorded which).

Only a few counts were recorded for this clonotype. At one boundary the junction diverges from the germline segment, which might be a read error. V is TRBV28 and J is TRBJ2-1; a possible D gene is TRBD2 (5 bases). The V gene's germline CDR1 is MDHEN and CDR2 SYDVKM. The CDR3 totals 16 residues. CDR3 residues: CASTVGGRGSYNKQFF. The CDR3 DNA reads as TGTGCCAGCACCGTGGGTGGGAGAGGCTCCTACAATAAGCAGTTCTTC. The full variable domain, in which reference TRBV28 and TRBJ2-1 provide the parts outside the CDR3, is DVKVTQSSRYLVKRTGEKVFLECVQDMDHENMFWYRQDPGLGLRLIYFSYDVKMKEKGDIPEGYSVSREKKERFSLILESASTNQTSMYLCASTVGGRGSYNKQFFGPGTRLTVL.

The chain joins TRBV24-1 to TRBJ2-1; 12 nucleotides align to TRBD2. Germline V lookup: CDR1 KGHDR, CDR2 SFDVKD. The CDR3 spans 18 residues. V dropped 3 bases and J dropped 1; count of bases not matched to a gene: 6. CDR3 bases: TGTGCCACCAGTGATCCGACTAGCGGGGGAAATTCCTACAATGAGCAGTTCTTC. Amino acid sequence: CATSDPTSGGNSYNEQFF.

The chain combines TRBV20-1 with TRBJ2-3; 7 nucleotides agree with TRBD2. The CDR3 contains 14 residues. Per germline, CDR1 DFQATT and CDR2 SNEGSKA (reference sequence). V gave up 3 bases and J gave up 1 base; unmatched junction bases: 4. CDR3 DNA sequence: TGCAGTGCTAGGCGGGAGCCCGGCACAGATACGCAGTATTTT. Encoded protein: CSARREPGTDTQYF.

This rearrangement joins TRBV7-2 to TRBJ1-2; no clear D gene. V was cut by 5 bases and J by 4 bases, with 23 bases left in between. The V gene's germline CDR1 is SGHTA and CDR2 FQGNSA. The CDR3 contains 17 residues. The DNA of the CDR3 is TGTGCCAGCAGCGTAGTGGGCGGGAGTCCTAACTCCTATGGCTACACCTTC. It codes for CASSVVGGSPNSYGYTF.

This clonotype was seen more than once but under ten times. V gene TRBV6-2 or TRBV6-3 combines with J gene TRBJ2-2, with 9 bases that match TRBD2. CDR3 size: 17 residues. Germline trimming cut 6 bases from V and 3 bases from J; bases unmatched to any gene: 11. Germline V gene sequence: CDR1 MNHEY, CDR2 SVGEGT. The CDR3 sequence is CASSQVVSGSDTGELFF. CDR3 nucleotide sequence: TGTGCCAGCAGCCAAGTTGTTAGCGGGAGTGACACCGGGGAGCTGTTTTTT.

In this sample, this clonotype turned up a few times. CDR3: CASSYTGGVDGYTF. The CDR3 DNA follows: TGTGCCAGCAGCTATACAGGGGGTGTGGATGGCTACACCTTC. V is TRBV7-9 and J is TRBJ1-2; 8 bases line up with TRBD1. CDR3 length: 14 amino acids. The ends lost 4 bases at V and 6 bases at J; junction bases unmatched: 7. Germline CDR1 is SEHNR and CDR2 is FQNEAQ (reference sequence). Full variable domain (remainder filled in from reference TRBV7-9 and TRBJ1-2): DTGVSQNPRHKITKRGQNVTFRCDPISEHNRLYWYRQTLGQGPEFLTYFQNEAQLEKSRLLSDRFSAERPKGSFSTLEIQRTEQGDSAMYLCASSYTGGVDGYTFGSGTRLTVV.

This clonotype occurred many times. This chain uses TRBV20-1 with TRBJ1-1; no firm D call. The CDR3 is made up of 15 amino acids. Trimming cost V 2 bases and J 1 base, with 14 bases left between them. CDR1 and CDR2 (germline): DFQATT, SNEGSKA (reference sequence). CDR3 sequence (DNA): TGCAGTGCTAGAACCCAACAGAGATCGAACACTGAAGCTTTCTTT. Translation gives CSARTQQRSNTEAFF.

This clonotype showed up just a few times. The V call is TRBV7-9, the J call TRBJ1-5; D not resolved. CDR1 is SEHNR and CDR2 is FQNEAQ in the germline V gene (reference sequence). The germline V and J ends were trimmed by 4 bases and 7 bases, with 11 bases remaining between them. CDR3 length: 13 amino acids. The CDR3 DNA sequence: TGTGCCAGCAGCTACCTTGGGGAACAGCCCCAGCATTTT. Translation gives CASSYLGEQPQHF.

On this clonotype: One end of the junction is discordant with germline, which a read error may explain. The chain combines TRBV7-2 with TRBJ2-4, with D unresolved. The length of the CDR3 is 13 residues. Looked up from germline, CDR1 is SGHTA and CDR2 is FQGNSA. CDR3 region: CVSSRTRRNIQYF. Written as DNA, the CDR3 is TGTGTCAGCAGCCGGACCCGTAGAAACATTCAGTACTTC.

The rearrangement joins TRBV12-3 or TRBV12-4 to TRBJ2-2; no clear D. This CDR3 comprises 14 residues. The V end was cut by 1 base, the J end by 4 bases, with 7 bases between. In nucleotides, the CDR3 is TGTGCCAGCAGTTTAGTTGGCTCCACCGGGGAGCTGTTTTTT. It specifies CASSLVGSTGELFF.

This clonotype was seen at least ten times. The chain carries TRBV15 and TRBJ2-2; 8 bases agree with TRBD1. Trimming cost V 5 bases and J 1 base; bases outside gene matches: 6. From germline, CDR1 is LNHNV and CDR2 YYDKDF (reference sequence). The CDR3 has 16 residues. DNA of the CDR3: TGTGCCACCAGCGACGGACAGGGAGGGAACACCGGGGAGCTGTTTTTT. The encoded protein is CATSDGQGGNTGELFF.

This clonotype was recorded a few times. The J gene is TRBJ2-1, the V gene TRBV27; TRBD1 matches 7 bases. With V trimmed by 6 bases and J by 7 bases, 18 bases remained unmatched. This CDR3 has 17 amino acids. The germline CDR1 and CDR2 sequences are MNHEY and SMNVEV (reference sequence). This chain's CDR3 is CASRLGTAPFSGNEQFF. CDR3 sequence (DNA): TGTGCCAGCAGACTCGGGACAGCACCGTTCTCTGGGAATGAGCAGTTCTTC.

The V and J genes are TRBV29-1 and TRBJ2-5; 9 nucleotides match TRBD1. Per germline, CDR1 SQVTM and CDR2 ANQGSEA. Germline trimming cut 6 bases from V and 5 bases from J; bases unmatched to any gene: 4. The CDR3 contains 12 residues. The CDR3 DNA reads TGCAGCGTGGGGACAGGGACGGAGACCCAGTACTTC. Translating it yields CSVGTGTETQYF.

This clonotype was recorded at least ten times. V and J are TRBV4-2 and TRBJ2-3; tentative D call: TRBD1 (5 bases). Trimming took off 3 bases at V and 0 bases at J, with 7 bases between the two ends. The CDR3 spans 14 residues. Germline CDR1 reads LGHNA; CDR2 reads YNFKEQ. The CDR3 protein is CASSHRASTDTQYF. CDR3 DNA: TGTGCCAGCAGCCACAGGGCTAGCACAGATACGCAGTATTTT.

This clonotype was found many times. The chain is built from TRBV6-1 and TRBJ2-7; 8 bases line up with TRBD1. CDR1 and CDR2 (germline): MNHNS, SASEGT. V shed 11 bases, J shed 5 bases, and the junction held 14 bases outside the gene matches. CDR3 length: 14 amino acids. The CDR3 DNA reads TGTGCCTTTGAGCGCAGGGGGCGCGTAAACGAGCAGTACTTC. Translating it yields CAFERRGRVNEQYF.

The rearrangement links TRBV28 to TRBJ2-2; D is perhaps TRBD1 or TRBD2 (5 bases each). There are 17 residues in the CDR3. The V and J ends lost 7 bases and 0 bases respectively, with 18 bases between them. Germline V CDR1 and CDR2: MDHEN, SYDVKM. As DNA, the CDR3 is TGTGCCAGCATCCTGAGCACGGGACCCTCGAACACCGGGGAGCTGTTTTTT. Translation gives CASILSTGPSNTGELFF.

With regard to this clonotype: A much larger clonotype is one base distant, so this may be a read error. This CDR3 is missing its conserved last phenylalanine or tryptophan, likely due to a read error. This chain joins TRBV10-3 and TRBJ1-1, with TRBD1 as a possible D gene (5 bases). V shed 4 bases and J shed 5 bases, with 14 bases lying between them. Germline V gives CDR1 ENHRY, CDR2 SYGVKD. The length of the CDR3 is 14 residues. Here the CDR3 reads CAISAEGATTEAFL. Here the CDR3 DNA reads TGTGCCATCAGTGCGGAAGGGGCCACAACTGAAGCTTTCCTT.

V usage is TRBV6-2 or TRBV6-3 and J usage is TRBJ1-2, with TRBD1 matching 7 bases. CDR1 and CDR2 (germline): MNHEY, SVGEGT. The length of the CDR3 is 15 residues. The ends lost 7 bases at V and 6 bases at J; junction bases unmatched: 14. The CDR3 DNA reads TGTGCCAGCAACAGACCTTCGACAGGGTCCAATGGCTACACCTTC. This translates into CASNRPSTGSNGYTF.

The V gene is TRBV11-2, the J gene TRBJ2-3; 10 bases agree with TRBD2. Germline V gene lookup returns CDR1 SGHAT and CDR2 FQNNGV. This CDR3 is 16 amino acids long. V lost 4 bases, J lost 7 bases, and 11 bases stayed unmatched. CDR3 in amino acids: CASSSTLAGATYTQYF. CDR3 nucleotides: TGTGCCAGCAGCTCCACTCTAGCGGGAGCGACATATACGCAGTATTTT.

This clonotype was found many times. An end of the junction differs from the germline gene, which may be a read error. The J gene is TRBJ1-1, the V gene TRBV20-1; 8 bases fit TRBD1. Germline V gene sequence: CDR1 DFQATT, CDR2 SNEGSKA (reference sequence). The CDR3 is 11 residues long. The CDR3 is CSARGTGEAFF. CDR3 nucleotide sequence: TGCAGTGCCAGAGGGACAGGTGAAGCTTTCTTT.

This clonotype was observed a single time. A read error is possible here, since a much larger clone lies one base away. V is TRBV27 and J is TRBJ2-1; either TRBD1 or TRBD2 may fit D (6 bases each). CDR3 size: 14 residues. Germline lookup yields CDR1 MNHEY and CDR2 SMNVEV (reference sequence). CDR3 amino acids: CASGLRGRYNEQFF. CDR3 nucleotides: TGTGCCAGCGGTTTAAGGGGGAGGTACAATGAGCAGTTCTTC.

The chain links TRBV20-1 to TRBJ2-7; D perhaps matches TRBD1 (6 bases). The V gene lost 5 bases and the J gene lost 1 base, with 15 bases spanning the gap. CDR1 and CDR2 (germline): DFQATT, SNEGSKA (reference sequence). This CDR3 comprises 14 residues. The CDR3 DNA sequence: TGCAGTGCTCCCGACACCAGGGGATCCTACGAGCAGTACTTC. Translation gives CSAPDTRGSYEQYF.

This clonotype was found a few times. The V and J genes are TRBV4-1 and TRBJ2-3; perhaps TRBD1 as D (6 bases). Trimming stripped 4 bases from V and 5 bases from J, with 19 bases between. The CDR3 contains 16 residues. CDR1 and CDR2 (germline): MGHRA, YSYEKL. DNA for the CDR3: TGCGCCAGCAGCCCAGAGACAGGCCTTCCCCAAGATACGCAGTATTTT. Translating gives CASSPETGLPQDTQYF.

This clonotype was seen many times. This CDR3 reads CASSKPSGRFETQYF. The CDR3 DNA sequence: TGTGCCAGCAGTAAGCCTAGCGGGAGGTTCGAGACCCAGTACTTC. This chain uses TRBV28 with TRBJ2-5; 11 bases fit TRBD2. After removal of 5 bases from V and 5 bases from J, the junction contained 7 bases not matched to a gene. The CDR3 runs 15 residues. Germline lookup yields CDR1 MDHEN and CDR2 SYDVKM.

A few counts support this clonotype. The V and J genes are TRBV10-3 and TRBJ2-3, with 7 bases fitting TRBD2. The ends lost 4 bases at V and 4 bases at J; junction bases unmatched: 5. Germline CDR1 is ENHRY and CDR2 is SYGVKD. CDR3 length equals 14 residues. In DNA, the CDR3 is TGTGCCATCAGTGCCGGGAGGCGGGCAGATACGCAGTATTTT. Protein: CAISAGRRADTQYF.

This clonotype was seen at least ten times. CDR3 in amino acids: CASRGLDLNTEAFF. DNA for the CDR3: TGTGCCAGCAGGGGGCTCGACTTAAACACTGAAGCTTTCTTT. The chain links TRBV6-1 to TRBJ1-1; possibly TRBD1 for D (5 bases). Germline V gene sequence: CDR1 MNHNS, CDR2 SASEGT. This CDR3 has 14 residues. V lost 6 bases to trimming and J lost 2 bases, with 13 bases between them.